This T cell receptor beta chain was captured in a study of cytomegalovirus exposure and HLA in healthy donors. Study-wide points: Approximately 18,000 TCR beta sequences were associated with HLA alleles at 0.05 false discovery rate in a later analysis. Overall, roughly 160 TCR beta chains were annotated as cytomegalovirus-associated.

Germline lookup yields CDR1 MNHEY and CDR2 SVGAGI. Trimming shortened V by 7 bases and J by 0 bases, and 10 bases separated the two germline ends. This CDR3 contains 15 residues. The PCR employed 60 Vbeta primers together with 13 Jbeta primers. Data came from immunoSEQ multiplex PCR; TCRdb stores just in-frame clones and leaves some out. The sample includes some 82,000 clones. Comment on this clone: Its matching antigen is unknown.

These donors counted as nominally healthy when sampled, but unrecorded immune exposures were likely. The receptor was derived from a woman in her 30s in good health and CMV-seronegative. The rearrangement links TRBV6-5 to TRBJ2-6; D is perhaps TRBD2 (5 bases). Material for sequencing was PBMCs. The CDR3 spells CASTQGSSGANVLTF. CDR3 sequence (DNA): TGTGCCAGCACCCAAGGGAGCTCTGGGGCCAACGTCCTGACTTTC.